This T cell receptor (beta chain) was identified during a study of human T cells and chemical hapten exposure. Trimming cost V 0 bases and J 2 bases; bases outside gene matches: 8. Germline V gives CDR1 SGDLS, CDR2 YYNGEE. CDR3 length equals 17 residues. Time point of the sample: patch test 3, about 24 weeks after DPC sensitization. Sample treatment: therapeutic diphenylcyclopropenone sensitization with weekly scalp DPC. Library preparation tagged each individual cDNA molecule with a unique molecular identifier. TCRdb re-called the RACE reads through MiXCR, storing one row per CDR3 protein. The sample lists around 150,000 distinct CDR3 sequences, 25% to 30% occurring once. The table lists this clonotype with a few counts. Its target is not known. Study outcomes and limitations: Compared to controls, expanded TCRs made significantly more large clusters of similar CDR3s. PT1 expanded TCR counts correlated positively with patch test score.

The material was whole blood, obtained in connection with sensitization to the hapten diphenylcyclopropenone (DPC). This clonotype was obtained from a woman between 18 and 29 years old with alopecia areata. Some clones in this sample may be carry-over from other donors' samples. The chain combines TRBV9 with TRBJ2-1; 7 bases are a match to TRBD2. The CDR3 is CASSVAGGSTTYNEQFF. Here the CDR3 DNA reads TGTGCCAGCAGCGTAGCTGGCGGGAGTACCACCTACAATGAGCAGTTCTTC.